This T cell receptor (beta chain) is drawn from a study of blood T cell repertoires in COVID-19. In the study overall: The origin of the acute and convalescent COVID-19 samples was the United States, Italy and Spain. Nucleic acid was either cDNA or gDNA, and it came from T cells, B-cell-depleted T cells, or PBMCs.

Authors' analysis steps: Estimated nucleated cell counts came from reference gene primer amplification. Sequenced by immunoSEQ multiplex PCR; TCRdb stores in-frame clones only, minus some. The V and J calls and clone size are taken from that table; D and trimming were inferred from the DNA. Of 250,000 to 350,000 clones in the sample, approximately 86% are singletons; the top ten hold around 13%. Germline V gene lookup returns CDR1 SGHDT and CDR2 YYEEEE. This CDR3 comprises 14 residues. V shed 2 bases and J 10 bases; nucleotides not matched to a gene: 8. Patients in Seattle were enrolled during active infection, then followed longitudinally.

The V and J genes are TRBV5-6 and TRBJ1-5; 8 bases line up with TRBD1. Sequenced: peripheral blood. The source of this sequence is a woman aged 70-85 years with COVID-19, enrolled during active disease. The CDR3 reads CASSLSGTGGPQHF. The CDR3 coding sequence is TGTGCCAGCAGCTTATCCGGGACAGGTGGACCCCAGCATTTT.